Listed below are T cell receptor beta chains from one sample, sequenced in a study of cytomegalovirus exposure and HLA in healthy donors. Data came from immunoSEQ multiplex PCR; TCRdb stores just in-frame clones and leaves some out. The table has around 180,000 clones, over 80% seen once. What was sequenced was PBMCs. These TCRs come from a boy younger than 10 in good health and CMV-seronegative. Each CDR3 is given with its conserved first and last residue. D genes are given only for firm matches. A row's size may be missing; if present it is once, few, many or a size class.

.	TRBD2	TRBV6-5	TRBJ2-1	TGTGCCAGCAGTTACAGGGCGGGAGTTTCGGTGAGTGAGCAGTTCTTC	CASSYRAGVSVSEQFF
once	.	TRBV5-1	TRBJ1-2	TGCGCCAGCAGCTTGGGCGGGGGGGCAGCTAACTATGGCTACACCTTC	CASSLGGGAANYGYTF
.	.	TRBV10-3	TRBJ2-5	TGTGCCATCAGGGCAGGTGTTGGGGAGACCCAGTACTTC	CAIRAGVGETQYF
.	.	TRBV6-6	TRBJ1-2	TGTGCCAGCACCAGGGGAGAATACTATGGCTACACCTTC	CASTRGEYYGYTF
once	.	TRBV2	TRBJ1-1	TGTGCCAGCTGGTCCCCCCGAGGGACTGAAGCTTTCTTT	CASWSPRGTEAFF
.	.	TRBV7-2	TRBJ2-1	TGTGCCAGCAGCTTAGTGGGGAGCAATGAGCAGTTCTTC	CASSLVGSNEQFF
.	TRBD2	TRBV5-1	TRBJ2-1	TGCGCCAGCAGCAGCGGGCTAGCGGGGGGGTTGGATGAGCAGTTCTTC	CASSSGLAGGLDEQFF
.	.	TRBV7-8	TRBJ2-7	TGTGCCAGCAGCTTAGGGGGAGGTTCCTACGAGCAGTACTTC	CASSLGGGSYEQYF
few	.	TRBV6-4	TRBJ2-1	TGTGCCAGCAGTGGGGCCCCAGACAATGAGCAGTTCTTC	CASSGAPDNEQFF
.	.	TRBV2	TRBJ2-3	TGTGCCAGCAGTGAACTACTAGCCAGCACAGATACGCAGTATTTT	CASSELLASTDTQYF
.	.	TRBV5-6	TRBJ2-2	TGTGCCAGCAGCTTGGGGTCGGGAGTGTACACCGGGGAGCTGTTTTTT	CASSLGSGVYTGELFF
.	.	TRBV27	TRBJ1-5	TGTGCCAGCAGTTCTCGGGAGACGGATAGCAATCAGCCCCAGCATTTT	CASSSRETDSNQPQHF
.	.	TRBV7-9	TRBJ1-1	TGTGCCAGCAGCCCCCCAGGACAAAACGGTGAAGCTTTCTTT	CASSPPGQNGEAFF
.	TRBD1	TRBV7-9	TRBJ1-5	TGTGCCAGCAGCCACATCGGACAGGTCATGGGGCCACCACAGCCCCAGCATTTT	CASSHIGQVMGPPQPQHF
few	TRBD1	TRBV5-1	TRBJ2-5	TGCGCCAGCAGCTTGAGGGGACAGGGGATCGGGGAGACCCAGTACTTC	CASSLRGQGIGETQYF
few	TRBD2	TRBV30	TRBJ2-3	TGTGCCTGGAGTCCCCCCCGGACTAGCGGGAGTGGGAGGACGCAGTATTTT	CAWSPPRTSGSGRTQYF
.	.	TRBV5-6	TRBJ1-1	TGTGCCAGCACCATGGCGGGGGGAGGGACTGAAGCTTTCTTT	CASTMAGGGTEAFF
few	TRBD1	TRBV6-6	TRBJ2-7	TGTGCCAGCAGCCAAAGACAGGGCTACGAGCAGTACTTC	CASSQRQGYEQYF
.	TRBD1	TRBV27	TRBJ2-1	TGTGCCAGCAGTCTCAACAGGGGGTACTACAATGAGCAGTTCTTC	CASSLNRGYYNEQFF
.	.	TRBV14	TRBJ2-2	TGTGCCAGCAGCCAAGATTTGGCAGGGGAGCTGTTTTTT	CASSQDLAGELFF
few	TRBD1	TRBV5-6	TRBJ1-2	TGTGCCAGCAGCCCGACAGGGAACTATGGCTACACCTTC	CASSPTGNYGYTF
.	TRBD2	TRBV7-2	TRBJ2-3	TGTGCCAGCAGCTTAGAGGCTAGCGGGAGAAGCACAGATACGCAGTATTTT	CASSLEASGRSTDTQYF
.	.	TRBV27	TRBJ2-3	TGTGCCAGCAGTTTCTCGGATACGCAGTATTTT	CASSFSDTQYF
once	.	TRBV29-1	TRBJ2-3	TGCAGCGCGAGGGGACACGGGGTAGTTGATACGCAGTATTTT	CSARGHGVVDTQYF
once	TRBD1	TRBV9	TRBJ1-4	TGTGCCAGCAGCGTAGGGGCAGGGGGTGCTACTAATGAAAAACTGTTTTTT	CASSVGAGGATNEKLFF
.	TRBD2	TRBV2	TRBJ2-7	TGTGCCGGAGGGACTAGCGGGAGGTACGAGCAGTACTTC	CAGGTSGRYEQYF
.	TRBD2	TRBV4-3	TRBJ2-1	TGCGCCAGCAGCCAAGGAGGGACTAGCGGGTGGAACAATGAGCAGTTCTTC	CASSQGGTSGWNNEQFF
.	.	TRBV21-1	TRBJ1-2	TGTGCCAGCAGCAAAGAGTGGCAGGGCTATGGCTACACCTTC	CASSKEWQGYGYTF
.	.	TRBV25-1	TRBJ2-1	TGTGCCAGCAGGGGACACAGCTCCTACAATGAGCAGTTCTTC	CASRGHSSYNEQFF
.	TRBD1	TRBV11-2	TRBJ1-2	TGTGCCAGCAGCTTAGGACAGGGATTTTTGGGCTACACCTTC	CASSLGQGFLGYTF
.	.	TRBV19	TRBJ1-2	TGTGCCAGTACCGCCCTGGGGACAAATTGGGGCTACACCTTC	CASTALGTNWGYTF
.	TRBD1	TRBV11-2	TRBJ1-2	TGTGCCAGCAGCTTAGACCAGGGGGCCGTACAATCATATGGCTACACCTTC	CASSLDQGAVQSYGYTF
.	TRBD2	TRBV2	TRBJ2-2	TGTGCCAGCCAAAGCGGGGCGAACACCGGGGAGCTGTTTTTT	CASQSGANTGELFF
.	.	TRBV7-2	TRBJ2-1	TGTGCCAGCAGCTTAGTTCAGGGTGTCGGAAACAATGAGCAGTTCTTC	CASSLVQGVGNNEQFF
.	TRBD1	TRBV27	TRBJ1-2	TGTGCCAGCAGTTACGGACAGGGTGGAGGCTACACCTTC	CASSYGQGGGYTF
.	TRBD1	TRBV2	TRBJ2-7	TGTGCCAGCAGCGCCGGGACAGGTGTTTACGAGCAGTACTTC	CASSAGTGVYEQYF
.	.	TRBV25-1	TRBJ2-5	TGTGCCAGCAGCAGAGGGGGGACAGAAGAGACCCAGTACTTC	CASSRGGTEETQYF
few	TRBD2	TRBV7-2	TRBJ2-7	TGTGCCAGCAGCTTAATTAGCGGGAGCAACGAGCAGTACTTC	CASSLISGSNEQYF
.	TRBD1	TRBV5-8	TRBJ1-2	TGTGCCAGCAGCGAGACAGGGAGCGGCTACACCTTC	CASSETGSGYTF
.	.	TRBV18	TRBJ2-1	TGTGCCAGCTCACCCGCGGCACGATACAATGAGCAGTTCTTC	CASSPAARYNEQFF
once	.	TRBV7-2	TRBJ1-2	TGTGCCAGCAGCCCAAGACAGTCAACCTCTGGCTACACCTTC	CASSPRQSTSGYTF